Listed here are 3 T cell receptor beta chains from one sample, sequenced in a study of CD8 T cells in ankylosing spondylitis. Each CDR3 protein gets one entry after TCRdb re-called the 5' RACE reads with MiXCR. The sample contains around 480,000 distinct CDR3 sequences, more than 15% of which appear only once. General study results and limits: A TCR beta motif of under 10 highly homologous variants seemed to mark ankylosing spondylitis blood.

Which antigens these TCRs recognize remains unknown. The sample was blood, either unsorted or a sorted T cell fraction (not recorded which). The receptors come from a male donor with ankylosing spondylitis.

This clonotype was observed a handful of times. The chain links TRBV5-1 to TRBJ1-3; D is uncertain. V was pared by 0 bases and J by 2 bases, with 12 bases between. The germline gives CDR1 SGHRS, CDR2 YFSETQ. The CDR3 is made up of 16 amino acids. CDR3 bases: TGCGCCAGCAGCTTGGTGGGAGTCCCACCTGGAAACACCATATATTTT. Translating it yields CASSLVGVPPGNTIYF.

V gene TRBV5-1 combines with J gene TRBJ2-7; TRBD2 agrees at 13 bases. The germline V gene has CDR1 SGHRS and CDR2 YFSETQ. CDR3 length: 15 residues. Losses at the gene ends were 4 bases for V and 4 bases for J; bases not matched to a gene: 5. CDR3 sequence (DNA): TGCGCCAGCAGCAGCGGACTAGCGGGGGCGTACGAGCAGTACTTC. Its translation is CASSSGLAGAYEQYF.

This clonotype appeared a few times. V and J are TRBV28 and TRBJ2-7; the D gene is possibly TRBD2 (6 bases). This CDR3 comprises 12 residues. V lost 9 bases and J lost 2, with 11 bases in between. Germline CDR1 reads MDHEN; CDR2 reads SYDVKM. CDR3 bases: TGTGCCAGTGGGACTGGAGCCTACGAGCAGTACTTC. This codes for CASGTGAYEQYF.